The rows below give T cell receptor beta chains drawn from one sample of a study of blood T cell repertoires in COVID-19. Generated by immunoSEQ multiplex PCR, the TCRdb table keeps only in-frame clones and is missing some. Here the sample spans roughly 80,000 clones, around 86% being singletons. The sequenced sample was peripheral blood. Source of these receptors: a man older than 75 with acute or convalescent COVID-19. Each CDR3 is given with its conserved first and last residue. The D gene is left open where the match is weak. Clone size is shown for a subset of rows, as once, few, many or a class of expanded clone.

>TRBV20-1|TRBJ1-2|NA|NA
TGCAGTGCCAGGACGAGGGATGGCTACACCTTC
CSARTRDGYTF
>TRBV6-5|TRBJ2-5|NA|TRBD2
TGTGCCAGCCTTCGGGTAGCGGGAGACGAGACCCAGTACTTC
CASLRVAGDETQYF
>TRBV9|TRBJ1-6|NA|TRBD1
TGTGCCAGCAGCATTTCCGGACAGGTTGATTCACCCCTCCACTTT
CASSISGQVDSPLHF
>TRBV20-1|TRBJ1-5|NA|TRBD1
TGCAGTGCTAGTTCCCGACAGGGCCCTCAGCCCCAGCATTTT
CSASSRQGPQPQHF
>TRBV5-6|TRBJ2-7|once|TRBD1
TGTGCCAGCAGCCTCCAGGGGGACGAGCAGTACTTC
CASSLQGDEQYF
>TRBV5-1|TRBJ2-7|NA|NA
TGCGCCAGCAGCTCTGGACACCACTCCTACGAGCAGTACTTC
CASSSGHHSYEQYF
>TRBV6-6|TRBJ2-6|NA|TRBD1
TGTGCCAGCAGTCCAAGACTTACCGGGACAGGCCGCTCTGGGGCCAACGTCCTGACTTTC
CASSPRLTGTGRSGANVLTF
>TRBV28|TRBJ1-5|NA|TRBD1
TGTGCCAGCAGTTCCATTCTACAGGGGCACCAGCATTTT
CASSSILQGHQHF
>TRBV7-3|TRBJ2-1|NA|NA
TGTGCCAGCAGCCGGGACTCTAGACTTAGTTATAACAATGAGCAGTTCTTC
CASSRDSRLSYNNEQFF
>TRBV4-1|TRBJ1-6|NA|NA
TGCGCCAGCAGCCCTTTTCTTCCTGGGGGGGCTAATTCACCCCTCCACTTT
CASSPFLPGGANSPLHF
>TRBV27|TRBJ2-7|medium-sized|TRBD2
TGTGCCAGCAGTTGGAGTGCTAGCGGCGGAACCTACGAGCAGTACTTC
CASSWSASGGTYEQYF
>TRBV28|TRBJ1-2|NA|NA
TGTGCCAGCAGCTCTACAGCTGGATATGGCTACACCTTC
CASSSTAGYGYTF
>TRBV5-1|TRBJ2-1|NA|NA
TGCGCCAGCAGCTTGGCCGCAGGGCTAATCTACAATGAGCAGTTCTTC
CASSLAAGLIYNEQFF
>TRBV30|TRBJ1-5|NA|TRBD1
TGTGCCTGGAGCACCGGACAGGGCGGTCAGCCCCAGCATTTT
CAWSTGQGGQPQHF
>TRBV7-9|TRBJ1-2|NA|TRBD1
TGTGCCAGCAGCTTTCGGACAGGGACTAACTATGGCTACACCTTC
CASSFRTGTNYGYTF
>TRBV14|TRBJ2-7|NA|NA
TGTGCCAGCAGCCAAGGTGGGGCCCAGGTCCCCCTCTACTTC
CASSQGGAQVPLYF
>TRBV10-3|TRBJ2-7|NA|TRBD1
TGTGCCATCAGTTTTACCGGGACAGACATTCCCTACGAGCAGTACTTC
CAISFTGTDIPYEQYF
>TRBV7-8|TRBJ2-2|few|NA
TGTGCCAGCAGCTTATCCCGGGACTCCAGAAACGGGGAGCTGTTTTTT
CASSLSRDSRNGELFF
>TRBV7-3|TRBJ2-2|NA|NA
TGTGCCAGCAGCTCCCAATCTAGCGCCGGGGAGCTGTTTTTT
CASSSQSSAGELFF
>TRBV7-2|TRBJ2-7|NA|TRBD1
TGTGCCAGCAGCTCCGGACGAGGGACAGGCGCCTACGAGCAGTACTTC
CASSSGRGTGAYEQYF
>TRBV5-4|TRBJ1-1|few|TRBD1
TGTGCCAGCAGCCCCTGGGACAGCCAGAACACTGAAGCTTTCTTT
CASSPWDSQNTEAFF
>TRBV2|TRBJ1-5|NA|TRBD1
TGTGCCAGCAAATGGGGGACAGGCAATCAGCCCCAGCATTTT
CASKWGTGNQPQHF
>TRBV7-9|TRBJ1-4|NA|TRBD1
TGTGCCAGCAGCCCCAGGACAGGGACTAATGAAAAACTGTTTTTT
CASSPRTGTNEKLFF
>TRBV6-5|TRBJ2-7|NA|NA
TGTGCCAGCAGTTACTCGACGGCGGGTAGGATCTACGAGCAGTACTTC
CASSYSTAGRIYEQYF
>TRBV5-1|TRBJ2-1|NA|TRBD2
TGCGCCAGCGGTTTACTAGCGGGCGCCACCTACAATGAGCAGTTCTTC
CASGLLAGATYNEQFF
>TRBV7-2|TRBJ2-7|once|NA
TGTGCCAGCAGCTTTGGGCAGGGGCACTTCGAGCAGTACTTC
CASSFGQGHFEQYF
>TRBV18|TRBJ2-7|NA|NA
TGTGCCAGCTCACCAAACCATAGATCCTACGAGCAGTACTTC
CASSPNHRSYEQYF
>TRBV5-5|TRBJ1-1|NA|TRBD1
TGTGCCAGCAGCCTCCCTGTACAGGGGGCGAAGGCTTTCTTT
CASSLPVQGAKAFF
>TRBV5-1|TRBJ1-2|NA|TRBD1
TGCGCCAGCAGCGCTCCTACTCAGGGGGGTGATGGCTACACCTTC
CASSAPTQGGDGYTF
>TRBV18|TRBJ2-7|NA|NA
TGTGCCAGCTCACCAGGGATTGGCAGCTCAGGAGGGTACGAGCAGTACTTC
CASSPGIGSSGGYEQYF
>TRBV11-2|TRBJ2-1|NA|NA
TGTGCCAGCAGCCTCGAAGGAGGCTCCTACAATGAGCAGTTCTTC
CASSLEGGSYNEQFF
>TRBV9|TRBJ2-6|NA|TRBD2
TGTGCCAGCAGCGGAACTAGCGCTGGGGCCAACGTCCTGACTTTC
CASSGTSAGANVLTF
>TRBV30|TRBJ1-1|NA|NA
TGTGCCTGGAGTCCCCCGCGGATCCTGAACACTGAAGCTTTCTTT
CAWSPPRILNTEAFF
>TRBV24-1|TRBJ2-1|NA|NA
TGTGCCACCAGTGACGCCTTAGCGGCTGACTACAATGAGCAGTTCTTC
CATSDALAADYNEQFF
>TRBV28|TRBJ1-2|NA|NA
TGTGCCAGCAGTTTAACTCGACAGCCACAACTATCTATGTATGGCTACACCTTC
CASSLTRQPQLSMYGYTF
>TRBV3-1/TRBV3-2|TRBJ2-7|NA|TRBD1
TGTGCCAGCAGCCAGGGGACAGGGGGCTTTCTAGCGGGGCTTTACGAGCAGTACTTC
CASSQGTGGFLAGLYEQYF
>TRBV2|TRBJ1-5|NA|TRBD1
TGTGCCAGCAGCGTCGACAGGGGAAATCAGCCCCAGCATTTT
CASSVDRGNQPQHF
>TRBV5-1|TRBJ2-2|NA|TRBD1
TGCGCCAGCAGCTTGGTTCAGGGGGCAAGCGGGGAGCTGTTTTTT
CASSLVQGASGELFF
>TRBV6-1|TRBJ1-2|NA|NA
TGTGCCAGCAGTGAGGGGGACACTAACTATGGCTACACCTTC
CASSEGDTNYGYTF
>TRBV30|TRBJ1-5|NA|NA
TGTGCCTGGAGTTACGGCGGCCTCAATCAGCCCCAGCATTTT
CAWSYGGLNQPQHF
>TRBV28|TRBJ1-2|NA|TRBD1
TGTGCCAGCAGGAGAACGGGACAGCCCTATGGCTACACCTTC
CASRRTGQPYGYTF
>TRBV6-5|TRBJ1-4|NA|NA
TGTGCCAGCAGTTTCGCTCTCGGGTCGACTAATGAAAAACTGTTTTTT
CASSFALGSTNEKLFF
>TRBV2|TRBJ2-1|NA|TRBD2
TGTGCCAGCAGTGGCCGACTAGCGGGAGGAATTTATGAGCAGTTCTTC
CASSGRLAGGIYEQFF
>TRBV12-3/TRBV12-4|TRBJ1-1|NA|NA
TGTGCCAGCAAGGACAGACTAAACACTGAAGCTTTCTTT
CASKDRLNTEAFF
>TRBV11-2|TRBJ1-6|NA|TRBD1
TGTGCCAGCAGCTTAGTCTCAGGGGGAAAATCACCCCTCCACTTT
CASSLVSGGKSPLHF
>TRBV5-1|TRBJ1-1|once|NA
TGCGCCAGCAGCCCCGGGGTAGGTGCTGAAGCTTTCTTT
CASSPGVGAEAFF
>TRBV5-1|TRBJ2-1|NA|NA
TGCGCCACCGCAGCCCCACAGGCCTACAATGAGCAGTTCTTC
CATAAPQAYNEQFF
>TRBV7-9|TRBJ2-5|NA|NA
TGTGCCAGCAGCTTATTAGCATCCGGGGCCCAGTACTTC
CASSLLASGAQYF
>TRBV7-6|TRBJ1-5|NA|NA
TGTGCCAGCAGCTTAGTTGGAGGGGTTCTCAATCAGCCCCAGCATTTT
CASSLVGGVLNQPQHF
>TRBV5-4|TRBJ1-6|NA|TRBD1
TGTGCCAGCAGCTCCCAGACAGGGGATAATTCACCCCTCCACTTT
CASSSQTGDNSPLHF
>TRBV10-1|TRBJ2-3|NA|TRBD1
TGCGCCAGCAGCCGGGACAGGGGTGCAGATACGCAGTATTTT
CASSRDRGADTQYF
>TRBV7-9|TRBJ1-3|NA|NA
TGTGCCAGCAGCTTGCAGGGAGGTTCTGGAAACACCATATATTTT
CASSLQGGSGNTIYF
>TRBV15|TRBJ2-7|NA|TRBD2
TGTGCCACCAGCAGTTATTATAGCGGGGCCAGCTCCTACGAGCAGTACTTC
CATSSYYSGASSYEQYF
>TRBV30|TRBJ1-6|few|NA
TGTGCCTGCTACTCAGGGGAACGGTCACCCCTCCACTTT
CACYSGERSPLHF
>TRBV28|TRBJ2-6|few|TRBD1
TGTGCCAGCACCAGGGGGTCAGGGGCCAACGTCCTGACTTTC
CASTRGSGANVLTF
>TRBV10-3|TRBJ2-2|few|TRBD2
TGTGCCATTAGGACTAGCGGGAACACCGGGGAGCTGTTTTTT
CAIRTSGNTGELFF
>TRBV29-1|TRBJ2-7|NA|TRBD2
TGCAGCGTTCTTGGGACTAGCGCCCACGAGCAGTACTTC
CSVLGTSAHEQYF
>TRBV5-1|TRBJ2-2|NA|TRBD2
TGCGCCAGCACGCCTTTCGCGGGAGGGGACACCGGGGAGCTGTTTTTT
CASTPFAGGDTGELFF
>TRBV18|TRBJ2-7|NA|NA
TGTGCCAGCTCACCGTTAAGGGAGGAGCAGTACTTC
CASSPLREEQYF